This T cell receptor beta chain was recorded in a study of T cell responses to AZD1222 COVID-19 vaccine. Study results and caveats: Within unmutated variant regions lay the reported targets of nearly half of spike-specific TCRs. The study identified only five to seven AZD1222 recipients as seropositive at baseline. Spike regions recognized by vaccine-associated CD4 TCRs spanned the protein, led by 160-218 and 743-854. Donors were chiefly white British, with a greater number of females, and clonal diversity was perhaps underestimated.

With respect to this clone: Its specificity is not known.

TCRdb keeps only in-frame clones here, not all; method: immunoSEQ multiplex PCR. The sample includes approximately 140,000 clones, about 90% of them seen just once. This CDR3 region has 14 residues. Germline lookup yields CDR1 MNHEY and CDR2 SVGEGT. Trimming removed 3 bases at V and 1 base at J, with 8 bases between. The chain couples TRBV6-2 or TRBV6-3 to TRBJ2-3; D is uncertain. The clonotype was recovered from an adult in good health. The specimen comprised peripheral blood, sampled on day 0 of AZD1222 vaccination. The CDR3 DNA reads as TGTGCCAGCAGTTATCGTATTGGCACAGATACGCAGTATTTT. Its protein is CASSYRIGTDTQYF.